Described below is a single T cell receptor beta chain sequence and its context. The data originate from a study of control samples from healthy donors and cancer patients. The CDR3 is 15 amino acids. Germline V CDR1 and CDR2: LGHNA, YNFKEQ. With 5 bases removed from V and 4 bases from J, the gap between germline ends came to 17 bases. Measured with immunoSEQ multiplex PCR; TCRdb has only the in-frame clones, and not every one. The table has tens of thousands of clones, less than 95% seen once. The sequence came from a young man with colorectal cancer. The chain joins TRBV4-2 to TRBJ1-1; D is unresolved. The sequencing sample was made of PBMCs. CDR3 DNA sequence: TGTGCCAGCAGCAAGCGACTTATTGAAAGCACTGAAGCTTTCTTT. It specifies CASSKRLIESTEAFF.